This T cell receptor (beta chain) was observed in a study of beta chain features in type 1 diabetes. Findings of the study overall: Although PCR might favor shorter templates, it would do so equally in patients and controls. The study found moderately but significantly shorter TCRB CDR3s in all four CD4+ subsets of Type 1 diabetes patients. The naive, central memory and Treg TCRB repertoires of patients appeared to be more similar to one another than those of healthy donors.

Purity exceeded 95% in all sorted populations. A word on this clone: The target antigen is unknown.

The V gene end was trimmed by 1 base and the J gene end by 5 bases; junction bases not matched to a gene: 7. The CDR3 runs 15 residues. Germline V lookup: CDR1 SGHVS, CDR2 FQNEAQ. Sequenced material consisted of expressed TCRB transcripts (all of the isolated RNA was reverse transcribed). Profiled with immunoSEQ multiplex PCR; TCRdb holds only in-frame clones, not every one. The sample records about 170,000 clones, 7.8% being singletons. This TCR derives from a woman aged 40 to 50 with type 1 diabetes. V is TRBV7-8 and J is TRBJ1-2; the match to TRBD1 covers 7 bases. Sample: central memory CD4+ T cells from blood. The DNA for the CDR3 is TGTGCCAGCAGCTTAGAAGGGGACAGAAGATATGGCTACACCTTC. Translating gives CASSLEGDRRYGYTF.